The text below deals with one TCR beta chain. The blood sample predates any ophthalmopathy symptoms, coming from first hyperthyroidism diagnosis. The sample comes from a study of T cells in Graves' hyperthyroidism and ophthalmopathy. Amplification of TCR beta CDR3 regions was performed using RNA transcripts as template. The primer set for the first-round RT-PCR of the TCR CDR3 was HTBI. TCRdb used MiXCR to reprocess the multiplex PCR reads, holding one entry per CDR3 protein. The repertoire holds hundreds of thousands of distinct CDR3 sequences, with around 14% as singletons. This sequence originates from a woman aged 18-29 years with Graves' hyperthyroidism that later progressed to Graves' ophthalmopathy. The sequenced sample consisted of blood.

CDR3: CASSYRGRHVQETQYF. The CDR3 bases are TGTGCCAGCAGTTACAGGGGGCGCCATGTCCAAGAGACCCAGTACTTC. This chain links TRBV6-5 with TRBJ2-5; 7 bases agree with TRBD1. This CDR3 has 16 residues. Trimming removed 2 bases from V and 1 base from J; junction bases left unmatched: 7. Germline-derived CDR1 and CDR2 are MNHEY and SVGAGI.